Below, 25 T cell receptor beta chains from the same sample are listed, as sequenced in a study of radiotherapy plus CTLA-4 blockade in lung cancer. TCRdb keeps only in-frame clones here, not all; method: immunoSEQ multiplex PCR. The sample consists of 83,000 or so clones, over 80% of them appearing once. The sample here was peripheral blood, taken from a patient treated with radiotherapy plus ipilimumab. The receptors shown here come from a human donor with non-small cell lung cancer who had stable disease on radiotherapy plus ipilimumab.

The chain carries TRBV27 and TRBJ2-7; D is ambiguous. CDR1 is MNHEY, CDR2 SMNVEV, per germline (reference sequence). V was cut by 8 bases and J by 3 bases, with 8 bases left in between. The CDR3 extends over 11 amino acids. CDR3 DNA: TGTGCCAGCGGGCAGCTCTACGAGCAGTACTTC. This gives the protein CASGQLYEQYF.

The genes are TRBV27 and TRBJ1-1; TRBD1 matches at 10 bases. CDR1 and CDR2 (germline): MNHEY, SMNVEV (reference sequence). V lost 6 bases and J lost 6; bases outside the gene matches: 7. This CDR3 is built from 14 residues. For the CDR3, the DNA is TGTGCCAGCAGGAGAATCGGGACAGGGGCTGAAGCTTTCTTT. Protein sequence: CASRRIGTGAEAFF.

This chain connects TRBV29-1 to TRBJ2-3, with D possibly being TRBD2 (6 bases). Trimming left V 4 bases short and J 4 bases short, with 18 bases between. The CDR3 length is 15 residues. CDR1 is SQVTM, CDR2 ANQGSEA, per germline. The chain's CDR3 is CSVGGRKGLADTQYF. In nucleotides, the CDR3 is TGCAGCGTTGGGGGGAGGAAAGGGTTGGCAGATACGCAGTATTTT.

The chain combines TRBV5-4 with TRBJ1-3; D unclear. The CDR3 consists of 15 residues. Germline CDR1 SGHNT, CDR2 YYREEE (reference sequence). Trimming took off 5 bases at V and 0 bases at J, with 12 bases between the two ends. The CDR3 DNA reads TGTGCCAGCAGGCCTGAAATGAGCTCTGGAAACACCATATATTTT. Residues: CASRPEMSSGNTIYF.

The CDR3 DNA reads TGTGCCAGCAGCGAAGGTAGGCCGTATAATTCACCCCTCCACTTT. Protein sequence: CASSEGRPYNSPLHF. This chain uses TRBV28 with TRBJ1-6, with unresolved D. The CDR3 has 15 amino acids. Germline V gene lookup returns CDR1 MDHEN and CDR2 SYDVKM. The V gene lost 6 bases and the J gene lost 4 bases, with 13 bases spanning the gap.

Concerning this clone itself: Other DNA sequences in the same sample also yield this CDR3. J is TRBJ1-1 and V is TRBV5-4, with TRBD1 as a possible D gene (6 bases). Trimming shortened V by 0 bases and J by 0 bases, and 9 bases separated the two germline ends. The CDR3 has 15 amino acids. Germline CDR1 and CDR2: SGHNT and YYREEE (reference sequence). CDR3 in amino acids: CASSLDRDMNTEAFF. CDR3 sequence (DNA): TGTGCCAGCAGCTTGGACAGGGACATGAACACTGAAGCTTTCTTT.

The rearrangement joins TRBV30 to TRBJ2-7; no definite D call. Germline V gene sequence: CDR1 GTSNPN, CDR2 SVGIG (reference sequence). The CDR3 loop spans 15 amino acids. Trimming cost V 2 bases and J 0 bases, with 14 bases left between them. The CDR3 region is CAWSLYGYLSYEQYF. Here the CDR3 DNA reads TGTGCCTGGAGTTTGTATGGGTACCTCTCCTACGAGCAGTACTTC.

V and J are TRBV4-1 and TRBJ2-3, with D maybe TRBD2 (6 bases). The V end was cut by 1 base, the J end by 2 bases, with 19 bases between. The CDR3 has 18 amino acids. Germline CDR1 MGHRA, CDR2 YSYEKL. The CDR3 DNA reads as TGCGCCAGCAGCCAAGGTCCTGTCCTAGCGAACCCCACAGATACGCAGTATTTT. Its translation: CASSQGPVLANPTDTQYF.

The DNA for the CDR3 is TGCGCCAGCAAGGATTGGGACAGGGTCCTCGCTGAGCAGTTCTTC. Residues: CASKDWDRVLAEQFF. This chain connects TRBV10-2 to TRBJ2-1, with TRBD1 matching over 9 bases. Germline values: CDR1 WSHSY, CDR2 SAAADI. Trimming removed 7 bases from V and 9 bases from J; junction bases left unmatched: 13. The CDR3 runs to 15 residues.

The gene calls are TRBV5-4 and TRBJ2-5; D is perhaps TRBD1 (5 bases). The CDR3 is 14 amino acids. The V gene's germline CDR1 is SGHNT and CDR2 YYREEE (reference sequence). Trimming took off 2 bases at V and 5 bases at J, with 13 bases between the two ends. This CDR3 reads CASSFPLGLETQYF. The CDR3 bases are TGTGCCAGCAGCTTCCCCTTGGGGCTCGAGACCCAGTACTTC.

The rearrangement joins TRBV19 to TRBJ1-2; D gene unclear. Germline CDR1 reads LNHDA; CDR2 reads SQIVND (reference sequence). Trimming took off 0 bases at V and 5 bases at J, with 13 bases between the two ends. The CDR3 loop spans 15 amino acids. DNA for the CDR3: TGTGCCAGTAGTATAGATACCGGGGTCAGATATGGCTACACCTTC. Translated, it gives CASSIDTGVRYGYTF.

This clone was observed a single time. This chain links TRBV7-2 with TRBJ1-2; 9 positions match TRBD1. Trimming took 5 bases from V and 4 from J; bases not matched to a gene: 5. Germline CDR1 is SGHTA and CDR2 is FQGNSA. CDR3 length: 14 residues. The CDR3 nucleotides read TGTGCCAGCAGCGTGGGACAGGGCCTCTATGGCTACACCTTC. Amino acid sequence: CASSVGQGLYGYTF.

This clone was recorded once. The V call is TRBV9, the J call TRBJ1-1, with 9 bases aligning to TRBD1. This CDR3 is 18 amino acids long. Germline V gene sequence: CDR1 SGDLS, CDR2 YYNGEE. J lost 1 base, V lost 0 bases, and 10 bases had no gene match. The CDR3 protein is CASSVGLGQGGANTEAFF. CDR3 bases: TGTGCCAGCAGCGTAGGGCTGGGACAGGGTGGGGCGAACACTGAAGCTTTCTTT.

The chain links TRBV11-2 to TRBJ2-2, with 12 nucleotides matching TRBD1. This CDR3 comprises 17 residues. Unmatched junction bases numbered 11, after V lost 8 bases and J lost 4 bases. The germline V gene encodes CDR1 SGHAT and CDR2 FQNNGV. CDR3 nucleotide sequence: TGTGCCAGCGGAGCTCCGGGACAGGGGGCTGGCACCGGGGAGCTGTTTTTT. Protein sequence: CASGAPGQGAGTGELFF.

The chain carries TRBV2 and TRBJ1-1; TRBD1 matches 11 bases. The germline V gene has CDR1 SNHLY and CDR2 FYNNEI. The CDR3 covers 18 residues. J was trimmed by 0 bases and V by 6 bases; bases with no gene match: 12. Here the CDR3 DNA reads TGTGCCAGCAGCGACCTTTTCGGACAGGGGGCTGTGAACACTGAAGCTTTCTTT. Translated, it gives CASSDLFGQGAVNTEAFF.

V and J are TRBV7-8 and TRBJ1-1, with 7 bases fitting TRBD1. Germline loops: CDR1 SGHVS, CDR2 FQNEAQ. V gave up 4 bases and J gave up 0 bases; unmatched junction bases: 5. This CDR3 spans 15 amino acids. CDR3 bases: TGTGCCAGCAGCTCGAGACAGGGCATGAACACTGAAGCTTTCTTT. Translated: CASSSRQGMNTEAFF.

The rearrangement links TRBV7-9 to TRBJ2-1; D gene unclear. Germline assignment: CDR1 SEHNR and CDR2 FQNEAQ (reference sequence). Trimming removed 3 bases from V and 0 bases from J, with 9 bases in between. This CDR3 is 15 amino acids long. The CDR3 loop is CASSFFTSSYNEQFF. In nucleotides, the CDR3 is TGTGCCAGCAGCTTTTTTACGAGCTCCTACAATGAGCAGTTCTTC.

V and J are TRBV5-6 and TRBJ1-5, with TRBD1 as a possible D gene (6 bases). V gave up 4 bases and J gave up 0 bases, with 20 bases separating them. Germline loops: CDR1 SGHDT, CDR2 YYEEEE. The CDR3 loop spans 18 amino acids. The CDR3 protein is CASSGPPNRAGSNQPQHF. CDR3 nucleotides: TGTGCCAGCAGCGGTCCTCCTAACAGGGCAGGTAGCAATCAGCCCCAGCATTTT.

V gene TRBV7-2 combines with J gene TRBJ1-3; D unclear. The V gene's germline CDR1 is SGHTA and CDR2 FQGNSA. Trimming took off 6 bases at V and 4 bases at J, with 13 bases between the two ends. CDR3 length: 14 residues. CDR3 DNA sequence: TGTGCCAGCAGTAAAGGGTCAATCGGAAACACCATATATTTT. As protein: CASSKGSIGNTIYF.

This chain uses TRBV7-8 with TRBJ1-4; D uncertain. Trimming removed 3 bases at V and 0 bases at J, with 14 bases between. CDR1 and CDR2 from the germline V gene are SGHVS and FQNEAQ. This CDR3 has 17 residues. CDR3 coding DNA: TGTGCCAGCAGCTTGCAATCTGGTTTACCAACTAATGAAAAACTGTTTTTT. This sequence encodes CASSLQSGLPTNEKLFF.

The chain is built from TRBV6-5 and TRBJ1-5; D possibly corresponds to TRBD1 (5 bases). V was trimmed by 7 bases and J by 5 bases, leaving 15 bases between them. The germline V gene encodes CDR1 MNHEY and CDR2 SVGAGI. This CDR3 has 14 residues. For the CDR3, the DNA is TGTGCCAGCACACCCAGGGAGGTGGATCAGCCCCAGCATTTT. Protein sequence: CASTPREVDQPQHF.

This chain links TRBV9 with TRBJ2-2; D tentatively fits TRBD1 or TRBD2 (6 bases each). With 4 bases removed from V and 5 bases from J, the gap between germline ends came to 18 bases. Per the germline V gene, CDR1 is SGDLS and CDR2 is YYNGEE. This CDR3 region has 16 residues. This CDR3 reads CASSLGGLKKTGELFF. In nucleotides, the CDR3 is TGTGCCAGCAGCCTAGGGGGACTGAAAAAAACCGGGGAGCTGTTTTTT.

The chain links TRBV6-5 to TRBJ2-7; TRBD2 aligns across 12 bases. The V segment lost 9 bases and the J segment 6 bases; nucleotides outside the gene matches: 9. Germline values: CDR1 MNHEY, CDR2 SVGAGI. There are 14 residues in the CDR3. In nucleotides, the CDR3 is TGTGCCAGTAAACGCCAGACTAGCGGGGGCGAGCAGTACTTC. This sequence encodes CASKRQTSGGEQYF.

This clone has just one count. This sequence joins TRBV12-5 and TRBJ2-3; D is unresolved. CDR1 LGHNT and CDR2 FRNRAP come from the germline V gene. There are 15 residues in the CDR3. Between the trimmed V and J ends, which lost 7 bases and 4 bases, there was a span of 18 bases. CDR3 sequence (DNA): TGTGCTAGTGCCCCCGGCGGCAGTATGTCAGATACGCAGTATTTT. Amino acids: CASAPGGSMSDTQYF.

This clone was detected a few times. The V gene is TRBV20-1, the J gene TRBJ1-2, with D possibly TRBD1 on 6 matching bases. The CDR3 sequence is 11 residues long. The germline V gene encodes CDR1 DFQATT and CDR2 SNEGSKA (reference sequence). This CDR3 is CSTGRSGGYTF. The CDR3 bases are TGCAGCACAGGGAGATCAGGCGGCTACACCTTC.